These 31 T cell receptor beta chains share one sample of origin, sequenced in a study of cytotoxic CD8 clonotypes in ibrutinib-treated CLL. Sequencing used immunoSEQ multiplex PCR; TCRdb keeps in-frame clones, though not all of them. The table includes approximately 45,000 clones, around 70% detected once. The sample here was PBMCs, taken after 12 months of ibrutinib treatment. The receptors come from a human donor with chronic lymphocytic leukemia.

CDR3 DNA sequence: TGTGCCAGCAGCTTAGAGTGGAGGGCCTCAAATCAGCCCCAGCATTTT. It encodes CASSLEWRASNQPQHF. V gene TRBV7-8 combines with J gene TRBJ1-5; D remains unclear. The CDR3 runs to 16 residues. Per germline, CDR1 SGHVS and CDR2 FQNEAQ. Trimming took 1 base from V and 4 from J, leaving 14 bases between them.

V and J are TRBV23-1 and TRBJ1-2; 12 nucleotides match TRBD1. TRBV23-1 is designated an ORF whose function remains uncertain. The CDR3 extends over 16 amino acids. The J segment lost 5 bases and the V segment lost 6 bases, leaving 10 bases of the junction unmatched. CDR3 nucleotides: TGCGCCAGCAGCTCACCGGGACAGGGGGCGGGGTATGGCTACACCTTC. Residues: CASSSPGQGAGYGYTF.

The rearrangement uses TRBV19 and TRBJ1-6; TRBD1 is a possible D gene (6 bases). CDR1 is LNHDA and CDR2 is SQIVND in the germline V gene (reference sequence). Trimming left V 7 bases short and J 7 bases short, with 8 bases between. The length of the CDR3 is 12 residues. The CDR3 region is CASTTGNSPLHF. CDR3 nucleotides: TGTGCCAGTACCACAGGGAATTCACCCCTCCACTTT.

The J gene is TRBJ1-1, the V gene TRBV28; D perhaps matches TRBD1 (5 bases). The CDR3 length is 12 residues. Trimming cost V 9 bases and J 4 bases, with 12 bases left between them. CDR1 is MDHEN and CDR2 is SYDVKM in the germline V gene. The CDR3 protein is CASDPGATEAFF. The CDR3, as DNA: TGTGCCAGTGACCCCGGGGCCACTGAAGCTTTCTTT. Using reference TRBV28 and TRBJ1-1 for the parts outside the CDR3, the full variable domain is DVKVTQSSRYLVKRTGEKVFLECVQDMDHENMFWYRQDPGLGLRLIYFSYDVKMKEKGDIPEGYSVSREKKERFSLILESASTNQTSMYLCASDPGATEAFFGQGTRLTVV.

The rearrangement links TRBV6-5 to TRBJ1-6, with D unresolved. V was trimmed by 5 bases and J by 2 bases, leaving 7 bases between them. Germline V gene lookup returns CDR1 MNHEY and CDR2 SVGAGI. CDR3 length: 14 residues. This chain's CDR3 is CASSERTYNSPLHF. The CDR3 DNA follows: TGTGCCAGCAGTGAAAGGACCTATAATTCACCCCTCCACTTT.

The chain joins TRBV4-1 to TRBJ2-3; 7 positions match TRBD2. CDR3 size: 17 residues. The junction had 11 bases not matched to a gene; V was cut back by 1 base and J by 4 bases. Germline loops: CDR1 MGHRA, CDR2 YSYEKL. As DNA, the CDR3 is TGCGCCAGCAGCCAAGCGTCGACTAGCTCTGCAGCAGATACGCAGTATTTT. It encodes CASSQASTSSAADTQYF.

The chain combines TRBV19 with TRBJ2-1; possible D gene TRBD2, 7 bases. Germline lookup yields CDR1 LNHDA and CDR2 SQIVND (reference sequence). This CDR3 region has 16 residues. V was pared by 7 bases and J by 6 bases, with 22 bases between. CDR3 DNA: TGTGCCAGTACCCCCTTTCATGGACTAGGGGGCAATGAGCAGTTCTTC. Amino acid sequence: CASTPFHGLGGNEQFF.

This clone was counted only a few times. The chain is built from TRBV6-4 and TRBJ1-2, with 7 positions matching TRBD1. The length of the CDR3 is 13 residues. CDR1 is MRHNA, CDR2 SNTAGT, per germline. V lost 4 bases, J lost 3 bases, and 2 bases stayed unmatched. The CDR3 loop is CASSAGQDYGYTF. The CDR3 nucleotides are TGTGCCAGCAGTGCCGGACAGGACTATGGCTACACCTTC.

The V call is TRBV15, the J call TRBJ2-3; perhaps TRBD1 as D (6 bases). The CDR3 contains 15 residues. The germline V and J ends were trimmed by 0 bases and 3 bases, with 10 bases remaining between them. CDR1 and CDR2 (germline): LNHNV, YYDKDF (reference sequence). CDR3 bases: TGTGCCACCAGCAGAGACAGGGGTGGTACAGATACGCAGTATTTT. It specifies CATSRDRGGTDTQYF.

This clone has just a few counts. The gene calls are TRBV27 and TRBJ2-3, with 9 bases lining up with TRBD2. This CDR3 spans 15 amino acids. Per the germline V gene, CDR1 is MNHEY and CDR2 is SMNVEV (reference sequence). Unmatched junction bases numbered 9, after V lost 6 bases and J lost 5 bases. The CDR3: CASRVVAGGRDTQYF. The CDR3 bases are TGTGCCAGCAGGGTTGTGGCGGGGGGGAGAGATACGCAGTATTTT.

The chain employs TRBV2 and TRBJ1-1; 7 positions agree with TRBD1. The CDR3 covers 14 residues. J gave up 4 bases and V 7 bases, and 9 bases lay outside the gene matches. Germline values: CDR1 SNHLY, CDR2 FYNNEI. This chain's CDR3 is CASTETGVATEAFF. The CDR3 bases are TGTGCCAGCACCGAAACAGGGGTAGCCACTGAAGCTTTCTTT.

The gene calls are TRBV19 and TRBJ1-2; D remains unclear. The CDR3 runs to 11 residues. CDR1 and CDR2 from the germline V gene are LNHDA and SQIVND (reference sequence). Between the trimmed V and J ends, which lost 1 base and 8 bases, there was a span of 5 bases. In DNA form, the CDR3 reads TGTGCCAGTAGTATAGCCGGGGGCTACACCTTC. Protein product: CASSIAGGYTF. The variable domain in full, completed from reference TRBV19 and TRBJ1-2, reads DGGITQSPKYLFRKEGQNVTLSCEQNLNHDAMYWYRQDPGQGLRLIYYSQIVNDFQKGDIAEGYSVSREKKESFPLTVTSAQKNPTAFYLCASSIAGGYTFGSGTRLTVV.

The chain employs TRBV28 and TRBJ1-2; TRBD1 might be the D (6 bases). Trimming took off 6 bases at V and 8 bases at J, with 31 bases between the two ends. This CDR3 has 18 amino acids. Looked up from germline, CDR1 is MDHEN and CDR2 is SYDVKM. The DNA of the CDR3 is TGTGCCAGCAGCCTACGTAATCACAGGGTTACATCGGGAGGCGGCTACACCTTC. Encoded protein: CASSLRNHRVTSGGGYTF.

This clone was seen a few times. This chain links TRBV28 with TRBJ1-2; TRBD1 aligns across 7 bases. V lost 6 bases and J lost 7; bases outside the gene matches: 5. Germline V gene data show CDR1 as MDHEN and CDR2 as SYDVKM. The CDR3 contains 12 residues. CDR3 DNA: TGTGCCAGCAGCACAGGGGTGGGTGGCTACACCTTC. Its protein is CASSTGVGGYTF.

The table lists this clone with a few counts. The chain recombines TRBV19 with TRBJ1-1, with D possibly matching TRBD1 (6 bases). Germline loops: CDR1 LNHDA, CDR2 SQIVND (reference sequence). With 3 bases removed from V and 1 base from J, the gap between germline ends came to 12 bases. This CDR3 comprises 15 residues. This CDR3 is CASSMWQGTNTEAFF. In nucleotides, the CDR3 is TGTGCCAGTAGTATGTGGCAGGGGACGAACACTGAAGCTTTCTTT.

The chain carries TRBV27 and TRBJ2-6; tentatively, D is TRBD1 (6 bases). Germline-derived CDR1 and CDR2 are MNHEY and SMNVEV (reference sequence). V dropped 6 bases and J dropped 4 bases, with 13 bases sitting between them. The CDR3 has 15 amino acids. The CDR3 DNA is TGTGCCAGCAGATTAACAGGGTCGGGGGCCAACGTCCTGACTTTC. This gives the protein CASRLTGSGANVLTF. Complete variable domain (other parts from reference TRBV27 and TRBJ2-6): EAQVTQNPRYLITVTGKKLTVTCSQNMNHEYMSWYRQDPGLGLRQIYYSMNVEVTDKGDVPEGYKVSRKEKRNFPLILESPSPNQTSLYFCASRLTGSGANVLTFGAGSRLTVL.

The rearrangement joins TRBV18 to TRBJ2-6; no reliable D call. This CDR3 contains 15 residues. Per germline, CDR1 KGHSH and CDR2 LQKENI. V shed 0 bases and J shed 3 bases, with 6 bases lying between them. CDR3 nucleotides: TGTGCCAGCTCACCACCACGCAGTGGGGCCAACGTCCTGACTTTC. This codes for CASSPPRSGANVLTF.

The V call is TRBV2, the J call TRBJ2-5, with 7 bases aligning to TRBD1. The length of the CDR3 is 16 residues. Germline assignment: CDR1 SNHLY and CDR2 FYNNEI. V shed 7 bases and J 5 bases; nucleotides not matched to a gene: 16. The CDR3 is CASKVGAGGNRETQYF. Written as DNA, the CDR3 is TGTGCCAGCAAGGTTGGCGCAGGGGGAAACAGGGAGACCCAGTACTTC.

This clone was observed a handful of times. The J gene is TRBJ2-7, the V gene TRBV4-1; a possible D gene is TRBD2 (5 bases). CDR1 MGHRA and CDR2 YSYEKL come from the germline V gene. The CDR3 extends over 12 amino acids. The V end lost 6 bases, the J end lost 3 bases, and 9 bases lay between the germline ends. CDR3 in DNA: TGCGCCAGCAGTCGTGAGGGCTACGAGCAGTACTTC. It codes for CASSREGYEQYF.

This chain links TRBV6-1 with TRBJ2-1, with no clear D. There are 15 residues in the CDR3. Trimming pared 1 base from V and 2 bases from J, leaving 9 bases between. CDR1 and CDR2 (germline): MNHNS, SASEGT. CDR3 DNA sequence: TGTGCCAGCAGTGAAGATCTAGAGCCCTACAATGAGCAGTTCTTC. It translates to CASSEDLEPYNEQFF.

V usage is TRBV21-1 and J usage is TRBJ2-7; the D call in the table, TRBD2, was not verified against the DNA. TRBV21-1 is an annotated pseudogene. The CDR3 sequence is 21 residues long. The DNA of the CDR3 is TGTGCCAGCAGCAAAGACTTGGCAACCGGGACTAGCGGGACCAGCTCCTACGAGCAGTACTTC. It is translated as CASSKDLATGTSGTSSYEQYF.

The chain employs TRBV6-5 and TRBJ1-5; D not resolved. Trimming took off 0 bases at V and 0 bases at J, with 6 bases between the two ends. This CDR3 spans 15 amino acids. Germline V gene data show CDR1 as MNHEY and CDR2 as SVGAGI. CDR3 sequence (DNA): TGTGCCAGCAGTTACTCAGGGAATAGCAATCAGCCCCAGCATTTT. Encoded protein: CASSYSGNSNQPQHF.

The CDR3 DNA sequence: TGCAGCGTTTTGGGACAGAGCACTGAAGCTTTCTTT. Translation gives CSVLGQSTEAFF. The J gene is TRBJ1-1, the V gene TRBV29-1; 7 bases fit TRBD1. Unmatched junction bases numbered 4, after V lost 5 bases and J lost 4 bases. This CDR3 has 12 residues. Germline CDR1 SQVTM, CDR2 ANQGSEA.

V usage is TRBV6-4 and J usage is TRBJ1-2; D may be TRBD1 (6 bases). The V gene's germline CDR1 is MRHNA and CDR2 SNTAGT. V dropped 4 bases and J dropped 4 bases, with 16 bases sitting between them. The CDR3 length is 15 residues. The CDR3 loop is CASSASGQSSYGYTF. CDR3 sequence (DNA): TGTGCCAGCAGTGCTTCGGGACAAAGCTCCTATGGCTACACCTTC.

The CDR3, as DNA: TGTGCCAGCAGTTTATCGTGGGGCTCCTACAATGAGCAGTTCTTC. This codes for CASSLSWGSYNEQFF. The chain employs TRBV27 and TRBJ2-1; D is uncertain. The CDR3 runs 15 residues. Trimming stripped 0 bases from V and 0 bases from J, with 6 bases between. Germline lookup yields CDR1 MNHEY and CDR2 SMNVEV (reference sequence).

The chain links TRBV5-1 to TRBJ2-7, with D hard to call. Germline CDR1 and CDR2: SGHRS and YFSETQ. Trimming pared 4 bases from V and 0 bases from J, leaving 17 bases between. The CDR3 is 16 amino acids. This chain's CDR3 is CASSQNLQRNSYEQYF. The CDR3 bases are TGCGCCAGCAGCCAGAACCTGCAGCGTAACTCCTACGAGCAGTACTTC.

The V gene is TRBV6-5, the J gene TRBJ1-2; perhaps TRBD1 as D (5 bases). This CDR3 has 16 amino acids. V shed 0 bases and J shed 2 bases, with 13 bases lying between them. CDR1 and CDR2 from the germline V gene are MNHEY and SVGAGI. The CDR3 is CASSYSDGALNYGYTF. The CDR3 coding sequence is TGTGCCAGCAGTTACTCTGACGGGGCATTAAACTATGGCTACACCTTC.

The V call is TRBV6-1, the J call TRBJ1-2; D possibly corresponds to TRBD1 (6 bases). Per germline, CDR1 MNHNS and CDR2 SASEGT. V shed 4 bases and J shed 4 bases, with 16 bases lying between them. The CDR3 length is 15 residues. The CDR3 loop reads CASSVTGYGSYGYTF. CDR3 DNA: TGTGCCAGCAGTGTAACAGGGTATGGGAGCTATGGCTACACCTTC.

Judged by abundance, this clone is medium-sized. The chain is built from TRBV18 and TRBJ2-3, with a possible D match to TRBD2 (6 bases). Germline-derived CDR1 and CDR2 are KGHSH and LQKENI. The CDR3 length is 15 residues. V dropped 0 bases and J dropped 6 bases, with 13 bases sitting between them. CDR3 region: CASSPPATGGDTQYF. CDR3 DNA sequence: TGTGCCAGCTCACCACCGGCTACTGGAGGGGATACGCAGTATTTT.

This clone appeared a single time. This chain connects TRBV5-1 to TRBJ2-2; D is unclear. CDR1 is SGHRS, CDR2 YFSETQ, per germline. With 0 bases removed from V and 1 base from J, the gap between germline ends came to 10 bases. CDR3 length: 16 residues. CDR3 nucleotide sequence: TGCGCCAGCAGCTTGGCGGCAACCCAGAACACCGGGGAGCTGTTTTTT. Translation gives CASSLAATQNTGELFF.

CDR3 in amino acids: CASSPETRGEQYF. The CDR3 DNA reads TGTGCCAGCTCACCAGAGACAAGGGGCGAGCAGTACTTC. J is TRBJ2-7 and V is TRBV18, with TRBD1 as a possible D gene (5 bases). The CDR3 has 13 amino acids. With 2 bases removed from V and 6 bases from J, the gap between germline ends came to 11 bases. Germline CDR1 KGHSH, CDR2 LQKENI.